The rows below give T cell receptor beta chains drawn from one sample of a study of cytomegalovirus exposure and HLA in healthy donors. Measured with immunoSEQ multiplex PCR; TCRdb has only the in-frame clones, and not every one. This sample's table has about 52,000 clones. Sample: PBMCs. Receptor source: a woman aged 45 to 65 in good health and CMV-seropositive. The CDR3 runs from the conserved cysteine through the conserved F or W. The D gene is left open where the match is weak.

j_call | d_call | v_call | cdr3_nt | cdr3_aa
TRBJ2-5 | - | TRBV30 | TGTGCCTGGAGTGTACTCCGGACTAGACCGACAGGCCAAGAGACCCAGTACTTC | CAWSVLRTRPTGQETQYF
TRBJ2-5 | - | TRBV30 | TGTGCCTGGAGTGTACAGGAGACCCAGTACTTC | CAWSVQETQYF
TRBJ1-4 | TRBD1 | TRBV6-5 | TGTGCCAGCAGTTACTCGGGACAGGGAGAAGAAAAACTGTTTTTT | CASSYSGQGEEKLFF
TRBJ1-4 | TRBD1 | TRBV11-2 | TGTGCCAGCAGCTTAGATGAGACAGGGGCTGAAAAACTGTTTTTT | CASSLDETGAEKLFF
TRBJ1-2 | TRBD1 | TRBV19 | TGTGCCAGTAGTATCCTTCTCCCGGGACAGCTCAACTATGGCTACACCTTC | CASSILLPGQLNYGYTF
TRBJ1-5 | TRBD1 | TRBV28 | TGTGCCAGCAGACTAGGACAGGGGTATCAGCCCCAGCATTTT | CASRLGQGYQPQHF
TRBJ1-2 | TRBD1 | TRBV27 | TGTGCCAGCAGTTTATCGACAGGGGCCTACGGCCGTTATGGCTACACCTTC | CASSLSTGAYGRYGYTF
TRBJ1-1 | - | TRBV6-5 | TGTGCCAGCAGTTACGAAGGGGCAGGGTTATTCACTGAAGCTTTCTTT | CASSYEGAGLFTEAFF
TRBJ1-5 | TRBD1 | TRBV28 | TGTGCCAGCAGGACAGGGGGCGGCAATCAGCCCCAGCATTTT | CASRTGGGNQPQHF
TRBJ2-7 | - | TRBV18 | TGTGCCAGCTCACCGGGGCAGACCTACGAGCAGTACTTC | CASSPGQTYEQYF
TRBJ1-4 | - | TRBV30 | TGTGCCTGGAGTGCGGGGGTCCTTGAAAAACTGTTTTTT | CAWSAGVLEKLFF
TRBJ2-7 | - | TRBV7-6 | TGTGCCAGCAGCCGTTGGGGCGAGCCCTACGAGCAGTACTTC | CASSRWGEPYEQYF
TRBJ2-1 | TRBD2 | TRBV10-3 | TGTGCCATCAGTGAGTCCGGGACTAGCGGGAGGAATGAGCAGTTCTTC | CAISESGTSGRNEQFF
TRBJ1-2 | TRBD1 | TRBV6-1 | TGTGCCAGCAGCGCCCGGGGGACAGGGGACTATGGCTACACCTTC | CASSARGTGDYGYTF
TRBJ2-3 | - | TRBV7-9 | TGTGCCAGCAGCCCCCTCGGGCTGGACACGAAGGATACGCAGTATTTT | CASSPLGLDTKDTQYF
TRBJ2-7 | - | TRBV19 | TGTGCCAGTTGCTTCCAGGCAGGCATCTACGAGCAGTACTTC | CASCFQAGIYEQYF
TRBJ2-7 | - | TRBV14 | TGTGCCAGCAGCCAAAGTTTGGCGGGGCGCTACGAGCAGTACTTC | CASSQSLAGRYEQYF
TRBJ2-1 | - | TRBV6-5 | TGTGCCAGCAGTTACTCAGGGGTCACCTACAATGAGCAGTTCTTC | CASSYSGVTYNEQFF
TRBJ2-5 | TRBD1 | TRBV11-2 | TGTGCCAGCAGCTGGACAGGGGGAAGGGGGAGAGAGACCCAGTACTTC | CASSWTGGRGRETQYF
TRBJ1-5 | TRBD1 | TRBV6-6 | TGTGCCAGCAGTTCCGACAGGGTGGGCCAGCCCCAGCATTTT | CASSSDRVGQPQHF
TRBJ2-7 | TRBD1 | TRBV11-2 | TGTGCCAGCAGAATCCGGGACAGACCCTACGAGCAGTACTTC | CASRIRDRPYEQYF
TRBJ2-6 | - | TRBV30 | TGTGCCTGGAGTCTAGCCTCCGGGGCCAACGTCCTGACTTTC | CAWSLASGANVLTF
TRBJ2-7 | - | TRBV30 | TGTGCCTGGGCTAGGGACACCGACTACGAGCAGTACTTC | CAWARDTDYEQYF
TRBJ1-1 | - | TRBV14 | TGTGCCAGCAGCCAAGATAAAGGGACGGGACTCTTGAACACTGAAGCTTTCTTT | CASSQDKGTGLLNTEAFF
TRBJ2-5 | TRBD1 | TRBV5-6 | TGTGCCAGCAGCTTGGGACAGGGCCCAGAGACCCAGTACTTC | CASSLGQGPETQYF